A selection of T cell receptor beta chains follows, all from one sample in a study of regulatory T cells in long-lasting Graves disease. Using its own MiXCR run on the multiplex PCR reads, TCRdb lists one record per CDR3 protein. The data show roughly 320,000 distinct CDR3 sequences, approximately 15% seen once. These records were also assigned to another study, of T cells in Graves' hyperthyroidism and ophthalmopathy.

The source material was peripheral blood mononuclear cells (PBMCs), sampled at new diagnosis, from a patient treated with antithyroid drugs. The receptors come from a man aged 35 to 55 with Graves disease. Each CDR3 is given with its conserved first and last residue. D genes are given only for firm matches. Clone size is shown for a subset of rows, as once, few, many or a class of expanded clone.

TGTGCCAGCAGTTTTACCTGGGCAGGGAGAGAGACCCAGTACTTC	CASSFTWAGRETQYF	many	TRBJ2-5	TRBV6-2/TRBV6-3	NA
TGCGCCAGCAGCCCACAGGGGCCTCGTAATGAAAAACTGTTTTTT	CASSPQGPRNEKLFF	NA	TRBJ1-4	TRBV5-1	TRBD1
TGTGCCAGCAGCCGTTGGGCCGGACAGGCTTCACCTGAAAAACTGTTTTTT	CASSRWAGQASPEKLFF	NA	TRBJ1-4	TRBV5-6	TRBD1
TGTGCCAGCAGCTTAGGTGGTGGTCAGGGCAAGAACGAGCAGTACTTC	CASSLGGGQGKNEQYF	NA	TRBJ2-7	TRBV11-2	NA
TGTGCCAGCAGTTTGTTTGGCGGGGGGGCTTACAATGAGCAGTTCTTC	CASSLFGGGAYNEQFF	few	TRBJ2-1	TRBV7-3	TRBD2
TGCGCCAGCAACTTAGGGGATCGCACAGATACGCAGTATTTT	CASNLGDRTDTQYF	few	TRBJ2-3	TRBV5-1	NA
TGTGCCAGCAGTGAGGACAGGGGGAATCAGCCCCAGCATTTT	CASSEDRGNQPQHF	many	TRBJ1-5	TRBV2	TRBD1
TGTGCCAGCAGATTGAGGGGGATCACAGATACGCAGTATTTT	CASRLRGITDTQYF	many	TRBJ2-3	TRBV11-3	NA
TGTGCCAGCAGTTTGGGCGGTGCGACTGAAGCTTTCTTT	CASSLGGATEAFF	many	TRBJ1-1	TRBV28	NA
TGTGCCAGCAGCCTGGACCTAGGAGAAGCTTTCTTT	CASSLDLGEAFF	many	TRBJ1-1	TRBV12-3/TRBV12-4	NA
TGTGCCAGCAGTGAATTAGGCCCGGACACTTCACCCCTCCACTTT	CASSELGPDTSPLHF	NA	TRBJ1-6	TRBV6-1	NA
TGTGCCAGCAGATTAGAGCAGGGGGCGCAGTATTTT	CASRLEQGAQYF	few	TRBJ2-3	TRBV5-4	TRBD1
TGTGCCAGCAGTTTAGGACTAGCGGGGGGACTCACAGATACGCAGTATTTT	CASSLGLAGGLTDTQYF	many	TRBJ2-3	TRBV12-3/TRBV12-4	TRBD2
TGTGCCAGCAGCCAAGAACCACAGGGTGAGCAGTTCTTC	CASSQEPQGEQFF	many	TRBJ2-1	TRBV3-1	NA
TGTGCCAGCAGCCTTAGACTAGCGGGGGGTCTCTACGAGCAGTACTTC	CASSLRLAGGLYEQYF	few	TRBJ2-7	TRBV6-1	TRBD2
TGCAGTGCTAGAGATAGGGGTAGGGGGCTATCTTTCTTT	CSARDRGRGLSFF	few	TRBJ1-1	TRBV20-1	TRBD1
TGTGCCAGCAGCTTTAGCAGGGGGTCAGAGACCCAGTACTTC	CASSFSRGSETQYF	many	TRBJ2-5	TRBV11-3	TRBD1
TGTGCCAGCAGTTTCCCTAGCGGGGTTACCAACACCGGGGAGCTGTTTTTT	CASSFPSGVTNTGELFF	NA	TRBJ2-2	TRBV28	TRBD2
TGTGCCTTGGGGAGGGGGGCCGGCACTGAAGCTTTCTTT	CALGRGAGTEAFF	NA	TRBJ1-1	TRBV7-9	NA
TGTGCCAGCAGTTTGGCGGCAGGATCGTTGGGCGGCTACACCTTC	CASSLAAGSLGGYTF	many	TRBJ1-2	TRBV12-3/TRBV12-4	NA
TGTGCCAGCGGATCACTTGGGGGGCGCGGGAGCTACGAGCAGTACTTC	CASGSLGGRGSYEQYF	many	TRBJ2-7	TRBV28	NA
TGTGCCAGCACGTTGGGACAGTCCGTCTACGAGCAGTACTTC	CASTLGQSVYEQYF	many	TRBJ2-7	TRBV12-3/TRBV12-4	TRBD1
TGTGCCAGCACAGGACAGGGGAACAATGAGCAGTTCTTC	CASTGQGNNEQFF	many	TRBJ2-1	TRBV6-1	TRBD1
TGTGCCAGCAGTGGGGGGGGGGCCTATGGCTACACCTTC	CASSGGGAYGYTF	NA	TRBJ1-2	TRBV12-3/TRBV12-4	NA
TGTGCCAGCAGTCTCCCCGGACTAGCGGGGGCCGTCGGGTCCCAGTACTTC	CASSLPGLAGAVGSQYF	many	TRBJ2-5	TRBV6-1	TRBD2
TGTGCCAGCAAAGGACAGGGGGGCAATCAGCCCCAGCATTTT	CASKGQGGNQPQHF	many	TRBJ1-5	TRBV28	TRBD1
TGTGCCAGCAGCTTCTGGCGTATCTGGGGAGATACGCAGTATTTT	CASSFWRIWGDTQYF	many	TRBJ2-3	TRBV7-9	NA
TGTGCCAGCTCACCGGACCTCCAAGAGACCCAGTACTTC	CASSPDLQETQYF	many	TRBJ2-5	TRBV18	NA
TGTGCCAGCAGCTTACGCGGGACAGGGGGAGATACGCAGTATTTT	CASSLRGTGGDTQYF	many	TRBJ2-3	TRBV7-9	TRBD1
TGTGCCAGCAGGATACTGGCGGGGGGCTACGAGCAGTACTTC	CASRILAGGYEQYF	many	TRBJ2-7	TRBV7-2	TRBD2
TGTGCCAGCAGGCGGACATTGAACACTGAAGCTTTCTTT	CASRRTLNTEAFF	many	TRBJ1-1	TRBV12-3/TRBV12-4	NA
TGCAGTGCTTACAGGGTGCCTGGGGCCAACGTCCTGACTTTC	CSAYRVPGANVLTF	many	TRBJ2-6	TRBV20-1	NA
TGTGCCAGCAGTTATGAGGCGGGGGAGCTTTACAATGAGCAGTTCTTC	CASSYEAGELYNEQFF	many	TRBJ2-1	TRBV6-2/TRBV6-3	TRBD2
TGTGCCAGCATTCTCAGTGCAGTGGGCTATGGCTACACCTTC	CASILSAVGYGYTF	few	TRBJ1-2	TRBV2	NA
TGTGCCAGCAGCCAAGCAAAGACAGGGGGCAGAATGGTCTACGAGCAGTACTTC	CASSQAKTGGRMVYEQYF	few	TRBJ2-7	TRBV4-2	TRBD1
TGTGTCAGCAGCCTAACTAGCGGGGGGGCTTGGAATGAGCAGTTCTTC	CVSSLTSGGAWNEQFF	many	TRBJ2-1	TRBV3-1	TRBD2
TGTGCCAGCACCCGGTATGATATGCAGTATTTT	CASTRYDMQYF	many	TRBJ2-3	TRBV28	NA
TGTGCCAGCAGCCCCATGCGGGGGGCCTCCTACAATGAGCAGTTCTTC	CASSPMRGASYNEQFF	many	TRBJ2-1	TRBV11-3	TRBD2
TGCAGTGCTAGAGGGGGGGAGACTAGCGGGGGGGCAAGAGATACGCAGTATTTT	CSARGGETSGGARDTQYF	many	TRBJ2-3	TRBV20-1	TRBD2
TGCAGTGCTAGAGAAAAGGGGTTGGTGCATGAAAAACTGTTTTTT	CSAREKGLVHEKLFF	many	TRBJ1-4	TRBV20-1	NA
TGTGCCAGCAGTGAGTTGAAACAGGGGGACGAGCAGTACTTC	CASSELKQGDEQYF	many	TRBJ2-7	TRBV2	TRBD1
TGTGCCAGCAGCCAGGCCCCAGGGTACGAGCAGTACTTC	CASSQAPGYEQYF	many	TRBJ2-7	TRBV11-3	NA
TGTGCCAGCAGCTTAGTAGGGGGCGGGTACTACGAGCAGTACTTC	CASSLVGGGYYEQYF	few	TRBJ2-7	TRBV7-2	TRBD1
TGTGCCAGTATGAGGAACTTGAACACTGAAGCTTTCTTT	CASMRNLNTEAFF	NA	TRBJ1-1	TRBV19	NA
TGTGCCAGCAGTTTACGCAGGGAAGAGACCCAGTACTTC	CASSLRREETQYF	many	TRBJ2-5	TRBV28	NA
TGTGCCACCAGCAGACAACGACAGTACAATGAGCAGTTCTTC	CATSRQRQYNEQFF	many	TRBJ2-1	TRBV15	NA
TGCGCCAGCAGCCGAAGTAGCGGGGGGGCCGGAGAGACCCAGTACTTC	CASSRSSGGAGETQYF	NA	TRBJ2-5	TRBV5-1	TRBD2
TGTGCCTGGAGGACAGGGTTGTACGAGCAGTACTTC	CAWRTGLYEQYF	many	TRBJ2-7	TRBV30	TRBD1
TGTGCCAGCAGCTTAGACCCGGTAGCCAAAAACATTCAGTACTTC	CASSLDPVAKNIQYF	NA	TRBJ2-4	TRBV7-2	NA
TGCAGTGCTAGAGATAACGGGCCCCAGCATTTT	CSARDNGPQHF	many	TRBJ1-5	TRBV20-1	NA
TGTGCCAGCAGCCAAGATCTATGGGGGGCCGGCTATGGCTACACCTTC	CASSQDLWGAGYGYTF	few	TRBJ1-2	TRBV3-1	NA
TGTGCCAGCAGGATGAAAGGCGCTGGCAGCACAGATACGCAGTATTTT	CASRMKGAGSTDTQYF	many	TRBJ2-3	TRBV6-1	NA
TGTGCCAGCAGCTTACCGGGACTAGCGGGGGAGCGAGAGACCCAGTACTTC	CASSLPGLAGERETQYF	NA	TRBJ2-5	TRBV5-4	TRBD2
TGTGCCAGCAGCTTAGTTTGGGGTAGCGGGGGGGCTATGGTTTGGCAGTTCTTC	CASSLVWGSGGAMVWQFF	many	TRBJ2-1	TRBV7-2	TRBD2
TGTGCCAGTAGTGTCAATGCCGGGACAGGGGTTTCACCCCTCCACTTT	CASSVNAGTGVSPLHF	few	TRBJ1-6	TRBV19	TRBD1
TGTGCCAGCAGTGAGGGGGATACGCAGTATTTT	CASSEGDTQYF	few	TRBJ2-3	TRBV6-1	NA
TGTGCCAGCAGCTTAGACCAGGGTAGCAATCAGCCCCAGCATTTT	CASSLDQGSNQPQHF	many	TRBJ1-5	TRBV7-9	NA
TGTGCCAGCAGCGGACGAGTAGCGGGGGTAACCGGGGAGCTGTTTTTT	CASSGRVAGVTGELFF	few	TRBJ2-2	TRBV6-4	TRBD2